This T cell receptor beta chain was recovered during a study of T-cell reconstitution after alpha-beta-depleted transplantation in children (dated by TCRdb to the mid-2010s). Broadly, across the study: Using TCR repertoire profiling, the study quantitatively followed how T-cell immune reconstitution unfolded in children after TCRalphabeta/CD19-depleted allogeneic hematopoietic cell transplantation. Overall results and qualifications from the work: About two months after transplant, the apparently early recovery of alphabetaT-cell counts reportedly depended on just several hundred clones that had expanded rapidly and came from non-depleted graft cells. Over the following months the frequencies of hyperexpanded clones went down, and after one year T-cell counts and TCRbeta diversity were mostly credited to newly produced T cells. In some patients, high TCRbeta diversity at day 60 was attributed to recipient T cells and intrathymic progenitors that had survived conditioning.

The sample's treatment or condition, from its label and the paper: allogeneic hematopoietic cell transplantation with graft depleted of TCRalphabeta T cells and CD19 B cells. TCRalphabeta/CD19-depleted allogeneic hematopoietic cell grafts were given to the transplant recipients, all of whom were children. Library creation used PCR. The instrument given in TCRdb is Illumina HiSeq 2500. TCR library preparation used molecular barcoding, with unique molecular identifiers applied to normalize quantification of the TCRbeta repertoire. The public reads were reanalyzed by TCRdb: fastp trimming at Q25, MiXCR alignment, in-frame beta chains only. Under each unique CDR3 protein, matching rows form one entry showing the most common genes and DNA. The sample yields around 300,000 distinct CDR3 sequences; approximately 23% were counted once. Roughly 11% of the sample is taken by the ten largest. The sample holds a few counts of this clonotype. Its antigen specificity is not known. No much larger clonotype is one base removed from it; base qualities were not supplied.

The germline V gene encodes CDR1 DFQATT and CDR2 SNEGSKA (reference sequence). Trimming takes 5 bases off V and 5 bases off J; junction bases not matched to a gene: 3. The CDR3, from cysteine to phenylalanine, totals 14 residues. The kept DNA is CDR3 alone, 42 bases in frame from the first base. The chain is assembled from TRBV20-1 and TRBJ2-1; 13 junctional bases match TRBD2. Sequencing was performed on PBMCs, mostly from graft donor cells, taken 180 days after TCRalphabeta/CD19-depleted stem cell transplant. The TCR comes from a male patient between 10 and 17 years old who had a stem cell transplant for acute lymphoblastic leukemia, so the T cells may come from the graft donor. The CDR3 has the sequence CSADTSGRDNEQFF. The nucleotide sequence reads as follows: TGCAGTGCTGATACTAGCGGGAGGGACAATGAGCAGTTCTTC.